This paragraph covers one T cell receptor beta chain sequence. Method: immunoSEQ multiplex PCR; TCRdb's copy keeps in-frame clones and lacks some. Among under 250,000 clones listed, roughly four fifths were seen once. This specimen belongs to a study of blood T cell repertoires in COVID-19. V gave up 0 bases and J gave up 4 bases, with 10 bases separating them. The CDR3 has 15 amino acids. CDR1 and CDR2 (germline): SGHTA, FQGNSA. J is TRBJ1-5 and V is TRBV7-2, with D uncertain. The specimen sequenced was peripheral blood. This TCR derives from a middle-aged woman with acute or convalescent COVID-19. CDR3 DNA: TGTGCCAGCAGCTTAGCCGGGAGGAGTAATCAGCCCCAGCATTTT. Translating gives CASSLAGRSNQPQHF.